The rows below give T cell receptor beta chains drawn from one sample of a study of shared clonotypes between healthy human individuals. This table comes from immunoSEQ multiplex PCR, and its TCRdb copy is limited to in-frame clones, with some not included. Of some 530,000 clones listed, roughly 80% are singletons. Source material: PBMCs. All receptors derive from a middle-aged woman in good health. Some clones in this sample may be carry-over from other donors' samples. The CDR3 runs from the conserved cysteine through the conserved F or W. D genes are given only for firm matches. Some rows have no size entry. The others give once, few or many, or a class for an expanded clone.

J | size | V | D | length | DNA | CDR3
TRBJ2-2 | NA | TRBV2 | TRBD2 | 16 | TGTGCCAGCAGTGAAGCGCGGGCGGGAGCCCGTGAGGAGCTGTTTTTT | CASSEARAGAREELFF
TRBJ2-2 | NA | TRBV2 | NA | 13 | TGTGCCAGCACCGGGACACGGACCGGGGAGCTGTTTTTT | CASTGTRTGELFF
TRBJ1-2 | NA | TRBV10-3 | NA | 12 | TGTGCCATCAGTGAGTCGGCGATGGGCTACACCTTC | CAISESAMGYTF
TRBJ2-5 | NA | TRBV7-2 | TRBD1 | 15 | TGTGCCAGCAGCCCCGACAGGGCCACCCAAGAGACCCAGTACTTC | CASSPDRATQETQYF
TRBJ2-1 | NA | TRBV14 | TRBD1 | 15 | TGTGCCAGCAGCCACCGGGACAGGGTTAGCCCGAAGCAGTTCTTC | CASSHRDRVSPKQFF
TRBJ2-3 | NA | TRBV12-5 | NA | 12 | TGTGCTAGTGGAGAGTCAGTCGTTACGCAGTATTTT | CASGESVVTQYF
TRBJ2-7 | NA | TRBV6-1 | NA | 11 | TGTGCCACCCACCAGTGGACGGAGCAGTACTTC | CATHQWTEQYF
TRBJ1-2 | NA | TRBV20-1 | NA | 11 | TGCAGTGCTGCCCGCATGGGGGGCTACACCTTC | CSAARMGGYTF
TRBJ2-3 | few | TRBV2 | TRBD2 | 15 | TGTGCCAGCAACTTGGGACTAGCGGGAGAGGATACGCAGTATTTT | CASNLGLAGEDTQYF
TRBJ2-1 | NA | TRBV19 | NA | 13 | TGTGCCAGTAGTAACTACGTCTACAATGAGCAGTTCTTC | CASSNYVYNEQFF
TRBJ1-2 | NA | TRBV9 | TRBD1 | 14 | TGTGCCAGCAGCGTTGGGACAGGGATGGGTGGCTACACCTTC | CASSVGTGMGGYTF
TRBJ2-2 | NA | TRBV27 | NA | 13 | TGTGCCAGCAGTACAATAAACACCGGGGAGCTGTTTTTT | CASSTINTGELFF
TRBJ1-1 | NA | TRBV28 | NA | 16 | TGTGCCAGCAGTTTTAGGCCCCTACGTCGGGACACTGAAGCTTTCTTT | CASSFRPLRRDTEAFF
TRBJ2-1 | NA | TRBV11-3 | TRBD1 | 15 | TGTGCCAGCAGCCCCCACGGGACAGGTGAAGGTGAGCAGTTCTTC | CASSPHGTGEGEQFF
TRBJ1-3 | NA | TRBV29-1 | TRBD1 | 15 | TGCAGCGTTGTTTTGGGACAGGGGACCGGAAACACCATATATTTT | CSVVLGQGTGNTIYF
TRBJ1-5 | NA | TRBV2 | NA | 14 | TGTGCCAGCAGTGACCGGGTACGGACTCAGCCCCAGCATTTT | CASSDRVRTQPQHF
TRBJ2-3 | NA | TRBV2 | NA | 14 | TGTGCCAGCAGTGTACGGCTAGCCACAGATACGCAGTATTTT | CASSVRLATDTQYF
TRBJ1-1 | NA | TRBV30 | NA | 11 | TGTGCCTGGAGTATCGGGGCTGAAGCTTTCTTT | CAWSIGAEAFF
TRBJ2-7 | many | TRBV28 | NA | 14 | TGTGCCAGCAGTTTCCGGTTGGAAGAGTCGAAGCAGTACTTC | CASSFRLEESKQYF
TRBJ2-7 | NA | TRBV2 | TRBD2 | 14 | TGTGCCAGCAGTCAATTAGCGGGAGCTCGCGAGCAGTACTTC | CASSQLAGAREQYF
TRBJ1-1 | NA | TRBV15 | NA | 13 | TGTGCCACCAGCAGAGAGATGAACACTGAAGCTTTCTTT | CATSREMNTEAFF
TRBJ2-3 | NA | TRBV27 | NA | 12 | TGTGCCAGCAGTTCCGAGGGTACTACGCAGTATTTT | CASSSEGTTQYF
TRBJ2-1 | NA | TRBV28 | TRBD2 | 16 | TGTGCCAGCAGGTCATCGGGACTAGCGGTTAGGAGGGGGCAGTTCTTC | CASRSSGLAVRRGQFF
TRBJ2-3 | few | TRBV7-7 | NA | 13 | TGTGCCAGCAGCTCCCTGGGGGGAGATACGCAGTATTTT | CASSSLGGDTQYF
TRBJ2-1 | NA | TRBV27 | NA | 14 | TGTGCCAGCAGTTTATCGGTAGGAAACAATGAGCAGTTCTTC | CASSLSVGNNEQFF
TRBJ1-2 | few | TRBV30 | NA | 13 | TGTGCCTGGAGTAGAGGAGCTAACTATGGCTACACCTTC | CAWSRGANYGYTF
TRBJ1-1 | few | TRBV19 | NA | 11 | TGTGCCAGTAGGGACAGAACTGAAGCTTTCTTT | CASRDRTEAFF
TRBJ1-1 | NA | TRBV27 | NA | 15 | TGTGCCAGCAGTGCCTTGCGGGGCGGTGGCGCTGAAGCTTTCTTT | CASSALRGGGAEAFF